This is a list of T cell receptor beta chains from one sample in a study of blood T cell repertoires in COVID-19. TCRdb keeps only in-frame clones here, not all; method: immunoSEQ multiplex PCR. The sample lists around 100,000 clones; under 85% were seen once. The sequencing input was peripheral blood. All receptors derive from a human donor in a cohort sampled during active COVID-19. Each CDR3 is given with its conserved first and last residue. Fields, in order: V gene, J gene, clone size, D gene, CDR3 DNA, CDR3 protein. The D gene is left open where the match is weak. Only part of the rows carry a size: once, few, many, or a class if the clone is expanded.

v_call: TRBV10-3
j_call: TRBJ1-1
clone_size: NA
d_call: NA
cdr3_nt: TGTGCCATCAGTGACAGGGGCGGTGTGGGCACTGAAGCTTTCTTT
cdr3_aa: CAISDRGGVGTEAFF

v_call: TRBV6-5
j_call: TRBJ1-5
clone_size: NA
d_call: NA
cdr3_nt: TGTGCCAGCAGTTACTTGGCAGGGAATCAGCCCCAGCATTTT
cdr3_aa: CASSYLAGNQPQHF

v_call: TRBV4-2
j_call: TRBJ2-7
clone_size: NA
d_call: NA
cdr3_nt: TGTGCCAGCAGCCGAGATCCGGGAGCTCGTGCCTACGAGCAGTACTTC
cdr3_aa: CASSRDPGARAYEQYF

v_call: TRBV27
j_call: TRBJ1-1
clone_size: NA
d_call: NA
cdr3_nt: TGTGCCAGCAGTTTTCGGGGGGAGAACACTGAAGCTTTCTTT
cdr3_aa: CASSFRGENTEAFF

v_call: TRBV6-5
j_call: TRBJ2-7
clone_size: NA
d_call: TRBD2
cdr3_nt: TGTGCCAGCAGTTACGCGTCTAGCGGGAGCTACGAGCAGTACTTC
cdr3_aa: CASSYASSGSYEQYF

v_call: TRBV7-9
j_call: TRBJ2-3
clone_size: NA
d_call: TRBD1
cdr3_nt: TGTGCCAGCAGCTTGAGAGGGACAGGGACCACAGATACGCAGTATTTT
cdr3_aa: CASSLRGTGTTDTQYF

v_call: TRBV2
j_call: TRBJ2-6
clone_size: NA
d_call: NA
cdr3_nt: TGTGCCAGCGGGGACATAGGGTTCTCTGGGGCCAACGTCCTGACTTTC
cdr3_aa: CASGDIGFSGANVLTF

v_call: TRBV6-4
j_call: TRBJ1-1
clone_size: NA
d_call: TRBD1
cdr3_nt: TGTGCCAGCAGTGCCACAGGGGGTGGGACTGAAGCTTTCTTT
cdr3_aa: CASSATGGGTEAFF

v_call: TRBV19
j_call: TRBJ1-2
clone_size: NA
d_call: TRBD1
cdr3_nt: TGTGCCAGTAGCAAAGCCCAGGGGGCCCACTATGGCTACACCTTC
cdr3_aa: CASSKAQGAHYGYTF

v_call: TRBV28
j_call: TRBJ1-1
clone_size: few
d_call: NA
cdr3_nt: TGTGCCAGCAACGTACGGGGGAACACTGAAGCTTTCTTT
cdr3_aa: CASNVRGNTEAFF

v_call: TRBV2
j_call: TRBJ1-1
clone_size: NA
d_call: NA
cdr3_nt: TGTGCCACCACGACAGCCAGGGACACTGAAGCTTTCTTT
cdr3_aa: CATTTARDTEAFF

v_call: TRBV5-1
j_call: TRBJ2-3
clone_size: NA
d_call: TRBD2
cdr3_nt: TGCGCCAGCAGCTTGTTGGCTAGCGGGGGGGCCGCGCAGGATACGCAGTATTTT
cdr3_aa: CASSLLASGGAAQDTQYF

v_call: TRBV6-5
j_call: TRBJ2-1
clone_size: once
d_call: TRBD1
cdr3_nt: TGTGCCAGTGCTCGGGACAGGGTGAGCAATGAGCAGTTCTTC
cdr3_aa: CASARDRVSNEQFF

v_call: TRBV5-4
j_call: TRBJ2-2
clone_size: NA
d_call: NA
cdr3_nt: TGTGCCAGCAGCTTGGAATGGGTGCGGGGCACCGGGGAGCTGTTTTTT
cdr3_aa: CASSLEWVRGTGELFF

v_call: TRBV6-2/TRBV6-3
j_call: TRBJ1-2
clone_size: NA
d_call: TRBD1
cdr3_nt: TGTGCCAGCAGTACAGAGGGACAGGGGGCATTTTATGGCTACACCTTC
cdr3_aa: CASSTEGQGAFYGYTF

v_call: TRBV24-1
j_call: TRBJ2-1
clone_size: NA
d_call: NA
cdr3_nt: TGTGCCACCGGTGGGCGAGGTGATGTAAATGAGCAGTTCTTC
cdr3_aa: CATGGRGDVNEQFF

v_call: TRBV18
j_call: TRBJ1-1
clone_size: NA
d_call: NA
cdr3_nt: TGTGCCAGCTCACCGGGCCTTAACACTGAAGCTTTCTTT
cdr3_aa: CASSPGLNTEAFF